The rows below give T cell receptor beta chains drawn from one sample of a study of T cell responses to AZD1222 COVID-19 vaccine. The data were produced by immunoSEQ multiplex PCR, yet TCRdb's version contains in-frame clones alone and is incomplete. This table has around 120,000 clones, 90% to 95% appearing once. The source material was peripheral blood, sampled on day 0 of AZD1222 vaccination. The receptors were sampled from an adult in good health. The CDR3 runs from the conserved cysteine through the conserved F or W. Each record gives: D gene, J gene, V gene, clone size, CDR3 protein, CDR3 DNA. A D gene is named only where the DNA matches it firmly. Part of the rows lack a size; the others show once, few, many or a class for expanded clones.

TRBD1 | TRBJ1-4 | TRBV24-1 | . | CATSDSTGLGLEKLFF | TGTGCCACCAGTGATTCGACAGGGTTAGGATTAGAAAAACTGTTTTTT
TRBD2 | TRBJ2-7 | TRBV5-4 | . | CASSFSGSPSYEQYF | TGTGCCAGCAGTTTTAGCGGGTCCCCCTCCTACGAGCAGTACTTC
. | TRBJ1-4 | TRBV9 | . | CASSAEGTGDNEKLFF | TGTGCCAGCAGCGCTGAGGGGACGGGTGATAATGAAAAACTGTTTTTT
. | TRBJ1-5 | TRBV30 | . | CAWSVQGSNQPQHF | TGTGCCTGGAGTGTACAGGGAAGCAATCAGCCCCAGCATTTT
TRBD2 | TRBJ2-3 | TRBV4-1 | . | CASSESGRAPEVDTQYF | TGCGCCAGCAGCGAGAGCGGGAGGGCCCCGGAGGTGGATACGCAGTATTTT
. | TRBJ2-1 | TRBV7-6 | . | CASSLSEASYNEQFF | TGTGCCAGCAGCTTGTCGGAAGCCTCCTACAATGAGCAGTTCTTC
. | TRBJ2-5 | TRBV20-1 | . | CSTEVEETQYF | TGCAGTACGGAGGTTGAAGAGACCCAGTACTTC
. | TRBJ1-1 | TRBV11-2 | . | CASSLGAGRSTEAFF | TGTGCCAGCAGCTTAGGCGCAGGGCGGTCCACTGAAGCTTTCTTT
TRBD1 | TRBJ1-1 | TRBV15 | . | CATSRTTGGRRAFF | TGTGCCACCAGCAGAACTACAGGGGGGAGGCGAGCTTTCTTT
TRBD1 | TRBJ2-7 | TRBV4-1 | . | CASSQTGGGGSYEQYF | TGCGCCAGCAGCCAAACAGGGGGTGGGGGCTCCTACGAGCAGTACTTC
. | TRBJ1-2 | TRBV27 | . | CASSLAGNSLLYGYTF | TGTGCCAGCAGTTTGGCCGGAAACAGCCTATTATATGGCTACACCTTC
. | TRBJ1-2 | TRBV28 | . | CASSLTNGQGYTF | TGTGCCAGCAGTTTAACAAACGGACAAGGCTACACCTTC
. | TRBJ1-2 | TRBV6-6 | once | CASSYAPNYGYTF | TGTGCCAGCAGTTATGCCCCTAACTATGGCTACACCTTC
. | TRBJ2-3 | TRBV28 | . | CASSLWGGGGSIRTDTQYF | TGTGCCAGCAGTTTATGGGGGGGCGGGGGCTCGATCCGCACAGATACGCAGTATTTT
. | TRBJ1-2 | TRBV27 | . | CASSLSNADYGYTF | TGTGCCAGCAGTTTATCGAACGCGGACTATGGCTACACCTTC
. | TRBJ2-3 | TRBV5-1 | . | CASRKGDGDTQYF | TGCGCCAGCAGAAAAGGCGACGGCGATACGCAGTATTTT
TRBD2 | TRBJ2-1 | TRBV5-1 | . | CASSFKRGNYNEQFF | TGCGCCAGCAGCTTTAAGCGGGGAAATTACAATGAGCAGTTCTTC
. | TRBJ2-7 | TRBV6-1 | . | CASSDRAAIPYEQYF | TGTGCCAGCAGTGATAGGGCAGCAATCCCTTACGAGCAGTACTTC
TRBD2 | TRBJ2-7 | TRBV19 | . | CASSMSSGRGTFYEQYF | TGTGCCAGTAGTATGTCTTCGGGGCGGGGGACTTTCTACGAGCAGTACTTC
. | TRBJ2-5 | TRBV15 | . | CATSTRAIQETQYF | TGTGCCACCAGCACCAGAGCGATACAAGAGACCCAGTACTTC
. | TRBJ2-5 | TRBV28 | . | CASSSRLRETQYF | TGTGCCAGCAGTTCCCGCCTGAGAGAGACCCAGTACTTC
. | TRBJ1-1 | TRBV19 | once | CASSITGRPGDTEAFF | TGTGCCAGTAGTATAACTGGCCGGCCCGGGGACACTGAAGCTTTCTTT
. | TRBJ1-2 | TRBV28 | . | CASSFPGGGNYGYTF | TGTGCCAGCAGTTTTCCGGGGGGGGGCAACTATGGCTACACCTTC
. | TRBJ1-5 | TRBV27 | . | CASSKAWGFNQPQHF | TGTGCCAGCAGTAAGGCATGGGGCTTTAATCAGCCCCAGCATTTT
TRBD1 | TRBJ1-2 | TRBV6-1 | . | CASSEGVGQGSNGYTF | TGTGCCAGCAGTGAAGGAGTGGGACAGGGATCGAATGGCTACACCTTC
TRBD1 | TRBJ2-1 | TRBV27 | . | CASSDGQVTYNEQFF | TGTGCCAGCAGTGACGGACAGGTAACCTACAATGAGCAGTTCTTC
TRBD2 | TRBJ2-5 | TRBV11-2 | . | CASSPLVSAGARETQYF | TGTGCCAGCAGCCCGTTGGTTTCAGCGGGAGCTCGGGAGACCCAGTACTTC
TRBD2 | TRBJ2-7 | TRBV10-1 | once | CASSESAPDERTSIPYEQYF | TGCGCCAGCAGTGAGTCCGCCCCCGACGAACGGACTAGTATTCCCTACGAGCAGTACTTC
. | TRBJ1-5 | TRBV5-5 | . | CASSLGQDQPQHF | TGTGCCAGCAGCTTGGGACAGGATCAGCCCCAGCATTTT
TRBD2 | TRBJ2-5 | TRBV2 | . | CASTQQTSGSETQYF | TGTGCCAGCACCCAACAGACTAGCGGGAGCGAGACCCAGTACTTC
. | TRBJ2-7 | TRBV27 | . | CASSFEQGYEQYF | TGTGCCAGCAGTTTTGAACAGGGCTACGAGCAGTACTTC
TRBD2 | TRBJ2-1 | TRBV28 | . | CASSFTLADGGNEQFF | TGTGCCAGCAGTTTTACCCTAGCGGATGGAGGGAATGAGCAGTTCTTC
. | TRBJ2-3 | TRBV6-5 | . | CASWASTDTQYF | TGTGCCAGCTGGGCTAGCACAGATACGCAGTATTTT
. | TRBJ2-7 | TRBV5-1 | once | CASRPGSSYEQYF | TGCGCCAGCAGACCCGGGTCTTCCTACGAGCAGTACTTC
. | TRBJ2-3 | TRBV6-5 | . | CASWYRGSTDTQYF | TGTGCCAGCTGGTACAGAGGTAGCACAGATACGCAGTATTTT
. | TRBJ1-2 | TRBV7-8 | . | CASPLGLF | TGTGCCAGCCCTCTCGGGCTCTTC
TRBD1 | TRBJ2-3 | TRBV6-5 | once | CASSYGTGLSTDTQYF | TGTGCCAGCAGTTACGGGACAGGACTTAGCACAGATACGCAGTATTTT
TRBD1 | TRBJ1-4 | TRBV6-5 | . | CASMGTGKEKLFF | TGTGCATCAATGGGGACAGGGAAAGAAAAACTGTTTTTT
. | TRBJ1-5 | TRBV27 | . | CASSLGRGYSNQPQHF | TGTGCCAGCAGTTTAGGGAGGGGGTATAGCAATCAGCCCCAGCATTTT
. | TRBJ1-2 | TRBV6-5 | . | CASNPLGTVNYGYTF | TGTGCCAGCAACCCGCTCGGGACGGTCAACTATGGCTACACCTTC
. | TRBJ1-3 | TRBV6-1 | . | CASSETGRWNTIYF | TGTGCCAGCAGTGAGACAGGCCGCTGGAACACCATATATTTT
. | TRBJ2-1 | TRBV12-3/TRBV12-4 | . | CASSSRRLGEFF | TGTGCCAGCAGTTCTCGCAGGTTGGGGGAGTTCTTC
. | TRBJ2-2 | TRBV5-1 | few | CASSLALGGRTGELFF | TGCGCCAGCAGCTTGGCCCTCGGGGGGCGAACCGGGGAGCTGTTTTTT
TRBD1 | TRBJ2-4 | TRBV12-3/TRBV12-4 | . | CASSLGQVNIQYF | TGTGCCAGCAGTCTCGGACAGGTAAACATTCAGTACTTC
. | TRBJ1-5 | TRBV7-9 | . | CASRDSDSNQPQHF | TGTGCCAGCAGGGACTCGGATAGCAATCAGCCCCAGCATTTT
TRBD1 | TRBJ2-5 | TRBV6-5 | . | CASTGQLQETQYF | TGTGCCAGCACGGGACAGTTGCAAGAGACCCAGTACTTC
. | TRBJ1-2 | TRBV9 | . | CASSMFDSNYGYTF | TGTGCCAGCAGTATGTTCGACAGTAACTATGGCTACACCTTC
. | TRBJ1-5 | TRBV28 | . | CASSSASRQPQHF | TGTGCCAGCAGTTCCGCCTCTAGGCAGCCCCAGCATTTT
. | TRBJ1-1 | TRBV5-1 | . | CASSGGLLGTEAFF | TGCGCCAGCAGCGGGGGACTCTTGGGCACTGAAGCTTTCTTT
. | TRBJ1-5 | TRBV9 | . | CASSSRINQPQHF | TGTGCCAGCAGCTCCCGGATCAATCAGCCCCAGCATTTT
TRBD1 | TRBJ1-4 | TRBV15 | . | CATSTGQGHEKLFF | TGTGCCACCAGCACGGGACAGGGACACGAAAAACTGTTTTTT